One and the same sample provided the 22 T cell receptor beta chains below, sequenced in a study of blood T cell repertoires in COVID-19. The protocol was immunoSEQ multiplex PCR, while the TCRdb copy is restricted to in-frame clones and leaves out a portion. Here the sample spans 100,000 or so clones, around four fifths being singletons. Material: peripheral blood. The receptors derive from a man aged 45 to 65 with active or convalescent COVID-19.

This clone was observed a few times. The CDR3 loop reads CASSSGGMSSYEQYF. The CDR3 bases are TGTGCCAGCAGCTCCGGGGGGATGAGCTCCTACGAGCAGTACTTC. The rearrangement uses TRBV5-4 and TRBJ2-7, with 7 bases aligning to TRBD2. Germline CDR1 reads SGHNT; CDR2 reads YYREEE (reference sequence). The ends lost 3 bases at V and 0 bases at J; junction bases unmatched: 6. The CDR3 is 15 residues long.

This clone was seen a few times. This chain joins TRBV5-1 and TRBJ2-5, with 7 bases fitting TRBD2. This CDR3 is built from 14 residues. Germline CDR1 reads SGHRS; CDR2 reads YFSETQ. V lost 2 bases and J lost 5; bases outside the gene matches: 6. The CDR3 spells CASSFRKGGETQYF. The CDR3 DNA follows: TGCGCCAGCAGCTTCCGGAAGGGAGGGGAGACCCAGTACTTC.

V gene TRBV5-1 combines with J gene TRBJ2-3, with D possibly TRBD2 on 6 matching bases. V lost 4 bases, J lost 2 bases, and 17 bases lay in between. The V gene's germline CDR1 is SGHRS and CDR2 YFSETQ. The length of the CDR3 is 16 residues. In nucleotides, the CDR3 is TGCGCCAGCAGCGCCCGGGACTCAACCACCACAGATACGCAGTATTTT. Its protein product is CASSARDSTTTDTQYF.

J is TRBJ2-7 and V is TRBV5-4; 10 nucleotides agree with TRBD1. V lost 0 bases to trimming and J lost 3 bases; unmatched junction nucleotides: 3. Germline V gene sequence: CDR1 SGHNT, CDR2 YYREEE (reference sequence). This CDR3 contains 15 residues. This CDR3 is CASSLEGTGDYEQYF. CDR3 sequence (DNA): TGTGCCAGCAGCTTGGAGGGGACAGGGGACTACGAGCAGTACTTC.

The chain employs TRBV30 and TRBJ2-3; 16 positions match TRBD2. Germline V CDR1 and CDR2: GTSNPN, SVGIG (reference sequence). This CDR3 spans 16 amino acids. With 1 base clipped from V and 6 bases from J, the junction kept 4 bases outside the gene matches. This chain's CDR3 is CAWSGGLAGGPDTQYF. DNA of the CDR3: TGTGCCTGGAGTGGGGGACTAGCGGGAGGGCCGGATACGCAGTATTTT.

The rearrangement uses TRBV9 and TRBJ1-2; D gene uncertain. The V gene lost 3 bases and the J gene lost 3 bases, with 6 bases spanning the gap. In germline, CDR1 is SGDLS, CDR2 YYNGEE. CDR3 length: 12 amino acids. The CDR3 DNA reads TGTGCCAGCAGCGAAGCGGACTATGGCTACACCTTC. This encodes CASSEADYGYTF.

This clone occurred once. This sequence joins TRBV7-2 and TRBJ2-1; maybe TRBD2 (6 bases). Germline CDR1 SGHTA, CDR2 FQGNSA. V was pared by 5 bases and J by 8 bases, with 19 bases between. There are 15 residues in the CDR3. In DNA, the CDR3 is TGTGCCAGCAGCCCGTGGGGGATCCCGGGGGATGAGCAGTTCTTC. It encodes CASSPWGIPGDEQFF.

The chain joins TRBV10-2 to TRBJ2-6, with D maybe TRBD1 (6 bases). With 8 bases removed from V and 2 bases from J, the gap between germline ends came to 16 bases. Looked up from germline, CDR1 is WSHSY and CDR2 is SAAADI. The CDR3 contains 16 residues. The CDR3: CASDTGLMPGANVLTF. The CDR3 DNA reads as TGCGCCAGCGATACAGGGCTGATGCCTGGGGCCAACGTCCTGACTTTC.

V gene TRBV10-3 combines with J gene TRBJ2-1; TRBD2 agrees at 12 bases. After removal of 6 bases from V and 9 bases from J, the junction contained 6 bases not matched to a gene. The length of the CDR3 is 14 residues. Germline assignment: CDR1 ENHRY and CDR2 SYGVKD. CDR3 DNA: TGTGCCATCAGCCGACTAGCGGGAGAGGTTGAGCAGTTCTTC. Translation: CAISRLAGEVEQFF.

V gene TRBV28 combines with J gene TRBJ2-2, with 7 bases that match TRBD1. Germline V gene lookup returns CDR1 MDHEN and CDR2 SYDVKM. This CDR3 is built from 16 residues. The junction had 10 bases not matched to a gene; V was cut back by 2 bases and J by 7 bases. CDR3 in amino acids: CASSLDRVPNGGELFF. The CDR3 nucleotides read TGTGCCAGCAGTTTAGACAGGGTGCCGAACGGCGGGGAGCTGTTTTTT.

This rearrangement joins TRBV18 to TRBJ1-1; 8 bases agree with TRBD1. Germline lookup yields CDR1 KGHSH and CDR2 LQKENI. Trimming took 6 bases from V and 5 from J; bases not matched to a gene: 14. There are 16 residues in the CDR3. The CDR3, as DNA: TGTGCCAGCTCTAACCAGGGGGCAGCCCCGGGGACTGAAGCTTTCTTT. It codes for CASSNQGAAPGTEAFF.

This clone was detected only a few times. The chain joins TRBV12-5 to TRBJ2-5, with TRBD2 as a possible D gene (6 bases). CDR1 and CDR2 (germline): LGHNT, FRNRAP. This CDR3 spans 17 amino acids. V lost 3 bases, J lost 2 bases, and 19 bases lay in between. CDR3: CASGFAVGSGNQETQYF. CDR3 nucleotides: TGTGCTAGTGGTTTCGCGGTTGGTAGCGGAAATCAAGAGACCCAGTACTTC.

This clone was seen more than once but under ten times. The V gene is TRBV5-4, the J gene TRBJ2-1; TRBD2 might be the D (6 bases). V lost 2 bases and J lost 5, with 14 bases in between. This CDR3 has 15 amino acids. CDR1 and CDR2 (germline): SGHNT, YYREEE (reference sequence). CDR3 in DNA: TGTGCCAGCAGCTTTTTAACTAGCCGTGACAATGAGCAGTTCTTC. The encoded protein is CASSFLTSRDNEQFF.

The J gene is TRBJ2-6, the V gene TRBV18; 10 nucleotides agree with TRBD1. The CDR3 sequence is 18 residues long. With 0 bases clipped from V and 2 bases from J, the junction kept 4 bases outside the gene matches. Germline V lookup: CDR1 KGHSH, CDR2 LQKENI. The CDR3 spells CASSPPLGTGAGANVLTF. CDR3 bases: TGTGCCAGCTCACCACCCCTGGGGACAGGGGCTGGGGCCAACGTCCTGACTTTC.

The chain recombines TRBV6-5 with TRBJ1-2, with 8 bases matching TRBD1. This CDR3 region has 13 residues. Germline CDR1 reads MNHEY; CDR2 reads SVGAGI. Germline trimming cut 8 bases from V and 5 bases from J; bases unmatched to any gene: 7. CDR3 DNA: TGTGCCAGCCGAGGACAGGGAAGGTATGGCTACACCTTC. Its protein is CASRGQGRYGYTF.

This chain uses TRBV27 with TRBJ2-7; 9 bases match TRBD1. This CDR3 is built from 14 residues. Germline-derived CDR1 and CDR2 are MNHEY and SMNVEV (reference sequence). Trimming cost V 6 bases and J 2 bases; bases outside gene matches: 5. The CDR3 bases are TGTGCCAGCAGCACCCGACAGGGGGCCTACGAGCAGTACTTC. As protein: CASSTRQGAYEQYF.

The chain joins TRBV5-1 to TRBJ2-1, with 8 bases lining up with TRBD2. Germline loops: CDR1 SGHRS, CDR2 YFSETQ. The CDR3 extends over 15 amino acids. The V and J ends lost 4 bases and 9 bases, in that order; junction bases with no gene match: 12. In nucleotides, the CDR3 is TGCGCCAGCAGCATCCAGACTAGCGCCGAGCCTGAGCAGTTCTTC. Residues: CASSIQTSAEPEQFF.

The rearrangement links TRBV29-1 to TRBJ1-2; possibly TRBD1 for D (5 bases). Trimming left V 6 bases short and J 2 bases short, with 16 bases between. This CDR3 is 14 amino acids long. From germline, CDR1 is SQVTM and CDR2 ANQGSEA. The DNA of the CDR3 is TGCAGCGTGGGGGGGTTTGGTGGGAACTATGGCTACACCTTC. The encoded protein is CSVGGFGGNYGYTF.

The chain joins TRBV29-1 to TRBJ1-1, with 7 bases matching TRBD1. Per germline, CDR1 SQVTM and CDR2 ANQGSEA. After removal of 6 bases from V and 0 bases from J, the junction contained 4 bases not matched to a gene. The CDR3 contains 13 residues. CDR3 sequence reads: CSVEQGLNTEAFF. The CDR3 region has the DNA TGCAGCGTCGAACAGGGGTTGAACACTGAAGCTTTCTTT.

The gene calls are TRBV10-1 and TRBJ2-3; D perhaps matches TRBD2 (6 bases). The germline CDR1 and CDR2 sequences are WNHNN and SYGVQD (reference sequence). The CDR3 is made up of 15 amino acids. V was cut by 8 bases and J by 0 bases, with 15 bases left in between. In nucleotides, the CDR3 is TGCGCCAGCGAGTGGTGCGGGAAAAGCACAGATACGCAGTATTTT. Its translation is CASEWCGKSTDTQYF.

This chain links TRBV27 with TRBJ2-3, with TRBD1 matching over 9 bases. CDR1 is MNHEY, CDR2 SMNVEV, per germline (reference sequence). Trimming at V came to 5 bases and at J to 4 bases, leaving 7 bases not matched to a gene. The CDR3 loop spans 15 amino acids. DNA of the CDR3: TGTGCCAGCAGTAATCCGGGACAGGGTTCAGATACGCAGTATTTT. Protein: CASSNPGQGSDTQYF.

The chain joins TRBV12-5 to TRBJ1-2, with D unclear. Trimming stripped 1 base from V and 12 bases from J, with 12 bases between. Per the germline V gene, CDR1 is LGHNT and CDR2 is FRNRAP. This CDR3 has 12 amino acids. CDR3 protein: CASGLANTIDTF. Written as DNA, the CDR3 is TGTGCTAGTGGTTTGGCAAACACGATCGACACCTTC.